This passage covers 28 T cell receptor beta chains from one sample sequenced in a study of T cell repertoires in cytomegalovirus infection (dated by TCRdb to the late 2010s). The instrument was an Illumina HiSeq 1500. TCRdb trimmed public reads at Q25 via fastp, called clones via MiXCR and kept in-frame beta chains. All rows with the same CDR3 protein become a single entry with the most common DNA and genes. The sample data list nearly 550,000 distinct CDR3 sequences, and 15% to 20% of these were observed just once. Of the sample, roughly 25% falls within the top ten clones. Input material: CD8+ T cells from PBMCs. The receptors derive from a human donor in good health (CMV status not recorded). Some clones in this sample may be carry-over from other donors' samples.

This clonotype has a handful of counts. Here the CDR3 DNA reads TGTGCCAGCAAAGCAGATACGCAGTATTTT. Translation gives CASKADTQYF. The V and J genes are TRBV5-5 and TRBJ2-3; unclear D gene. Germline V CDR1 and CDR2: SGHKS, YYEKEE (reference sequence). The CDR3 length is 10 residues. V lost 6 bases and J lost 4, with 3 bases in between.

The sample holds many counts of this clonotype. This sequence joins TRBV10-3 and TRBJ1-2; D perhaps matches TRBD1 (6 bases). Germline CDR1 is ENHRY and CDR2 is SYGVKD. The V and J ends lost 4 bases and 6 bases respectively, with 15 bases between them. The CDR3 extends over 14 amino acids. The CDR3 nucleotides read TGTGCCATCAGTGTGGGGGGCGCAACACATGGCTACACCTTC. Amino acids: CAISVGGATHGYTF.

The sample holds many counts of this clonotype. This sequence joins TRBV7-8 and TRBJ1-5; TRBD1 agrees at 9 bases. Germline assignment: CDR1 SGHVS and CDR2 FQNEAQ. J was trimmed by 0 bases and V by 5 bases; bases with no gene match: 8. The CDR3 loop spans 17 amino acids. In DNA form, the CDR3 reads TGTGCCAGCAGCACCCGGGACAGGGATTATAGCAATCAGCCCCAGCATTTT. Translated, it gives CASSTRDRDYSNQPQHF.

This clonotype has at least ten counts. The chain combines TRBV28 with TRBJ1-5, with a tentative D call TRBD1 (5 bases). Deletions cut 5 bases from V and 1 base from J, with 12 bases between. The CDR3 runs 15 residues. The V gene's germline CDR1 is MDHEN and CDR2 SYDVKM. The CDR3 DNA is TGTGCCAGCAGTCCTGTCAGGGTGAGCAATCAGCCCCAGCATTTT. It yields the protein CASSPVRVSNQPQHF.

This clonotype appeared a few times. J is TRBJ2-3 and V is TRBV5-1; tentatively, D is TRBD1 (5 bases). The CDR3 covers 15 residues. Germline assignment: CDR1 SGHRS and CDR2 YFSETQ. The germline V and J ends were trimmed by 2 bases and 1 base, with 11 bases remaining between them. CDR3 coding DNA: TGCGCCAGCAGCTTAAGGGGCTACCGCACAGATACGCAGTATTTT. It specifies CASSLRGYRTDTQYF.

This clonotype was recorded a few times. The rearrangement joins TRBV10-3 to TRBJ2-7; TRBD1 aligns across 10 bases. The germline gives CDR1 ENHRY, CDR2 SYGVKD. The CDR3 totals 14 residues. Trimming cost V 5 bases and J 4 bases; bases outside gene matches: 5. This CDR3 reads CAISSDRGGYEQYF. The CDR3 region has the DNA TGTGCCATCAGTTCGGACAGGGGGGGTTACGAGCAGTACTTC.

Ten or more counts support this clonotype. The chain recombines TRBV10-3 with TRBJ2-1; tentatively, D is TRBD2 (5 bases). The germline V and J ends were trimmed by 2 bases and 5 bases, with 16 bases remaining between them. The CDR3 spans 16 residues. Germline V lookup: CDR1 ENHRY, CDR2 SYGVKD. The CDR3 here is CAISERPQSRDNEQFF. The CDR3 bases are TGTGCCATCAGTGAGAGGCCCCAATCGCGGGACAATGAGCAGTTCTTC.

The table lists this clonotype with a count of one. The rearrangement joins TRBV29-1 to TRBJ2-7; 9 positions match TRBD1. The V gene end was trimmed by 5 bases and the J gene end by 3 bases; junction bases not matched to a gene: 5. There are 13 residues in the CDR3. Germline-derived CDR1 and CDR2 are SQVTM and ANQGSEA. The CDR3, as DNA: TGCAGCGTTAGGGACAGGGATAGCTACGAGCAGTACTTC. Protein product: CSVRDRDSYEQYF.

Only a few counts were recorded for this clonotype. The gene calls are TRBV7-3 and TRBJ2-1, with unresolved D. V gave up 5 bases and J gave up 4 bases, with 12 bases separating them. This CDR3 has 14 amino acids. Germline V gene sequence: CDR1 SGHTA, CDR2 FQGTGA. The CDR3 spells CASSTPGQYNEQFF. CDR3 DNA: TGTGCCAGCAGCACCCCGGGCCAATACAATGAGCAGTTCTTC.

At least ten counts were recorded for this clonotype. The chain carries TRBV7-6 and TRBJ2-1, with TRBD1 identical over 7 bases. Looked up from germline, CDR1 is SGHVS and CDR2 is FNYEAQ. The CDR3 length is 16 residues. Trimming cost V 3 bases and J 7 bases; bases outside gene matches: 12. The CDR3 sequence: CASSFSVDRWGNEQFF. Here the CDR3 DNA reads TGTGCCAGCAGCTTCTCTGTGGACAGGTGGGGGAATGAGCAGTTCTTC.

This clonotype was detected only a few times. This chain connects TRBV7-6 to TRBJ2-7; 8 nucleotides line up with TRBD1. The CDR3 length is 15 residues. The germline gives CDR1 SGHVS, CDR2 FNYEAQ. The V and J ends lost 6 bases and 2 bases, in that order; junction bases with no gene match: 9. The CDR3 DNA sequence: TGTGCCAGCAGTTCTGGACAGGGCTTGGCCTACGAGCAGTACTTC. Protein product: CASSSGQGLAYEQYF.

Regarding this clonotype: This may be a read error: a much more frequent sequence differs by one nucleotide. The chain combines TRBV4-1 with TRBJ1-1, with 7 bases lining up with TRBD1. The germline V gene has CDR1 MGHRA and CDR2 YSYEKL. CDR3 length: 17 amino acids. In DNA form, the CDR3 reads TGCGCCAGCAGCCAAGAAGGGGGGACAGTTATGAACACTGAATCTTTCTTT. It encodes CASSQEGGTVMNTESFF.

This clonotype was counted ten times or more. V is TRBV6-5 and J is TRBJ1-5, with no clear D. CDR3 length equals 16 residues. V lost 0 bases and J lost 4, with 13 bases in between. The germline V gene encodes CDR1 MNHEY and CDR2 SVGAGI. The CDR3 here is CASSYSRTDFNQPQHF. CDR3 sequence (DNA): TGTGCCAGCAGTTACTCCAGGACGGATTTTAATCAGCCCCAGCATTTT.

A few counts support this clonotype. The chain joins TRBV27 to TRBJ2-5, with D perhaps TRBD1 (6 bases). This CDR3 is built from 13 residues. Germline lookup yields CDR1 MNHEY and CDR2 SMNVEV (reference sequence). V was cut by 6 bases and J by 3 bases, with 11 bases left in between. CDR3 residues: CASRPGVKETQYF. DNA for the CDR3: TGTGCCAGCAGGCCAGGGGTAAAAGAGACCCAGTACTTC.

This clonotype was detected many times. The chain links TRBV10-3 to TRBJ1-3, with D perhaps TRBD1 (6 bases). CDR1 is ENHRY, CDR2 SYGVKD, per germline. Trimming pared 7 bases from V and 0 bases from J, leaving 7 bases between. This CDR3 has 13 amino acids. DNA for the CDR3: TGTGCCATCAAACAGGGCTCTGGAAACACCATATATTTT. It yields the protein CAIKQGSGNTIYF.

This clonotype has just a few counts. CDR3 coding DNA: TGTGCCAGCAGCTTGGGCCCCCGGGATGAAGGGGGCCTCTCTGGGGCCAACGTCCTGACTTTC. This encodes CASSLGPRDEGGLSGANVLTF. J is TRBJ2-6 and V is TRBV13; 7 bases map to TRBD1. After removal of 3 bases from V and 0 bases from J, the junction contained 17 bases not matched to a gene. The CDR3 consists of 21 residues. Germline V CDR1 and CDR2: PRHDT, FYEKMQ (reference sequence).

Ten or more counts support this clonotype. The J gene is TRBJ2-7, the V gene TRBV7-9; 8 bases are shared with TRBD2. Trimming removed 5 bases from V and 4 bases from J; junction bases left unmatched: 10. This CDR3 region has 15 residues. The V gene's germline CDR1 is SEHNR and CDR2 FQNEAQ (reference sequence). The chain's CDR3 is CASSPGGTEAYEQYF. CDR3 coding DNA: TGTGCCAGCAGCCCGGGAGGGACGGAGGCATACGAGCAGTACTTC.

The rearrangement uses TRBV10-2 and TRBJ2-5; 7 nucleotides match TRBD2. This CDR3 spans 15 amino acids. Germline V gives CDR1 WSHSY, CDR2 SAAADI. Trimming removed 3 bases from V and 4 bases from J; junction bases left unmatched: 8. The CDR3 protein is CASSDPGLRRETQYF. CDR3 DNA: TGCGCCAGCAGTGACCCGGGACTAAGGCGAGAGACCCAGTACTTC.

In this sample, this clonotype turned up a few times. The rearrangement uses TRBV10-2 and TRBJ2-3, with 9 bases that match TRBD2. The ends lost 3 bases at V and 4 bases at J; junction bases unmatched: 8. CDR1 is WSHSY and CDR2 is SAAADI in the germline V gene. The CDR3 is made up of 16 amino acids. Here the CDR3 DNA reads TGCGCCAGCAGTGAAGGAACTAGCGGGTTCCCAGATACGCAGTATTTT. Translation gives CASSEGTSGFPDTQYF.

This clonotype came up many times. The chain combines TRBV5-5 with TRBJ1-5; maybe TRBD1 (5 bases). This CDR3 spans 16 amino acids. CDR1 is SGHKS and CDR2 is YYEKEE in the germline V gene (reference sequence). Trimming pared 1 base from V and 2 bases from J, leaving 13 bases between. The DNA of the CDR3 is TGTGCCAGCAGCTTGTTGGAGGGGAATGGCAATCAGCCCCAGCATTTT. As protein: CASSLLEGNGNQPQHF.

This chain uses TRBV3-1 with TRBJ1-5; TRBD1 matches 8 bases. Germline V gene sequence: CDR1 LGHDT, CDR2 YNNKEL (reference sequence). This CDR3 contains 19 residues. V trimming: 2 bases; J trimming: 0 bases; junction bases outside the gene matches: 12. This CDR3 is CASSQNPRDRSHSNQPQHF. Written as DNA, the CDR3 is TGTGCCAGCAGCCAAAACCCCCGGGACAGGAGTCATAGCAATCAGCCCCAGCATTTT.

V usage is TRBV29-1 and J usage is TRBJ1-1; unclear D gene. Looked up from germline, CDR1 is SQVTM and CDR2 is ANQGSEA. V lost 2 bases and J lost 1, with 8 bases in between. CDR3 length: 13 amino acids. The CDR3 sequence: CSVEWYGNTEAFF. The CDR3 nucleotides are TGCAGCGTTGAATGGTATGGGAACACTGAAGCTTTCTTT.

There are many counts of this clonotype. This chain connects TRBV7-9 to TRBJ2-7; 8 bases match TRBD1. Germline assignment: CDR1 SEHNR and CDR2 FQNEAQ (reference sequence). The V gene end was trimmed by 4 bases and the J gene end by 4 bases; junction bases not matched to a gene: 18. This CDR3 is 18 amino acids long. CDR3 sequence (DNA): TGTGCCAGCAGCTCGATGGGACAGGCCCGAAAACACACATACGAGCAGTACTTC. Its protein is CASSSMGQARKHTYEQYF. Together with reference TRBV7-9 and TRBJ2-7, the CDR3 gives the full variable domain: DTGVSQNPRHKITKRGQNVTFRCDPISEHNRLYWYRQTLGQGPEFLTYFQNEAQLEKSRLLSDRFSAERPKGSFSTLEIQRTEQGDSAMYLCASSSMGQARKHTYEQYFGPGTRLTVT.

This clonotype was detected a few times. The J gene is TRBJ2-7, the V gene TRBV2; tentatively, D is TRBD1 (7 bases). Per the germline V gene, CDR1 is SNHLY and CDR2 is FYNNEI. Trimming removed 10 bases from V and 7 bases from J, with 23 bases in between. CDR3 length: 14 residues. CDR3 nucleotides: TGTGCCATCGCGCGGGACAGCGGTTTGTGGGAGCAGTACTTC. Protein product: CAIARDSGLWEQYF.

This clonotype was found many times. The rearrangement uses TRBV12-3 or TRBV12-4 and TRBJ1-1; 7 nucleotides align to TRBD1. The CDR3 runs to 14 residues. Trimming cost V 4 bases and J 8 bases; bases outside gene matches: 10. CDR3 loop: CASSWPGGDGEAFF. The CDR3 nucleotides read TGTGCCAGCAGTTGGCCAGGGGGGGACGGCGAAGCTTTCTTT.

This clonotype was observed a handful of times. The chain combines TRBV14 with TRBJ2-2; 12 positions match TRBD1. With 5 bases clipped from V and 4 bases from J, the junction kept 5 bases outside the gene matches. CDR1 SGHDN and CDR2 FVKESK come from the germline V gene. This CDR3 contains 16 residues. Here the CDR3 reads CASSDWDRGLTGELFF. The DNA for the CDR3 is TGTGCCAGCAGCGATTGGGACAGGGGGCTCACCGGGGAGCTGTTTTTT.

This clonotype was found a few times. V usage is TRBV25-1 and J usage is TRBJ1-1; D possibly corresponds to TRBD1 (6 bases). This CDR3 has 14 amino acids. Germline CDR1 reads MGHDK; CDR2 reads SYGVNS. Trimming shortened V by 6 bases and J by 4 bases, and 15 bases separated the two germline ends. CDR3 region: CASRPGGQGTEAFF. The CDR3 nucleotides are TGTGCCAGCAGGCCGGGGGGGCAGGGCACTGAAGCTTTCTTT. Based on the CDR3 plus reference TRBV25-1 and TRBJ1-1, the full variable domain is EADIYQTPRYLVIGTGKKITLECSQTMGHDKMYWYQQDPGMELHLIHYSYGVNSTEKGDLSSESTVSRIRTEHFPLTLESARPSHTSQYLCASRPGGQGTEAFFGQGTRLTVV.

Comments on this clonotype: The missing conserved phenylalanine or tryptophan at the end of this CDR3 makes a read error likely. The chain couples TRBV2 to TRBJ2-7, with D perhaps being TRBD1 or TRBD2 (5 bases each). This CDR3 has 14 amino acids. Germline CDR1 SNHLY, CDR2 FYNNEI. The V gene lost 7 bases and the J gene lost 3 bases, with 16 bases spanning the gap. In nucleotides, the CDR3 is TGTGCCAGCAAGAGGACATTAGACTACTACGAGCAGTACTTA. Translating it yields CASKRTLDYYEQYL.